One T cell receptor beta chain is described in this entry. This sample is drawn from a study of shared T cell receptors in the human thymus. The method was immunoSEQ multiplex PCR; TCRdb's version includes in-frame clones alone and lacks a portion of them. The sample carries 640,000 or so clones, 87% recorded once. These data are also associated with another study on human thymus T cells.

The TCR was taken from a boy under two years old with a congenital heart defect. The source material was thymocytes.

The CDR3 DNA reads TGTGCCAGCAGCTGGAGGGTGGGGTCTGGAAACACCATATATTTT. Its translation is CASSWRVGSGNTIYF. The chain recombines TRBV5-5 with TRBJ1-3; no clear D. Germline V lookup: CDR1 SGHKS, CDR2 YYEKEE (reference sequence). This CDR3 region has 15 residues. The V and J ends lost 3 bases and 1 base respectively, with 11 bases between them.